The 4 T cell receptor beta chains below all came from one sample that was sequenced in a study of breast tumors, draining lymph nodes, adjacent tissues. Axillary draining lymph nodes of breast cancer patients supplied the node samples. MiXCR was run by TCRdb on the multiplex PCR reads, yielding one entry per CDR3 protein. This sample has about 230,000 distinct CDR3 sequences; roughly 30% occur once, and the top ten carry around 1.4%. The sample consisted of axillary lymph node tissue. The receptors shown here come from a female donor with breast cancer. Some clones in this sample may be carry-over from other donors' samples.

In its sample, this clonotype was seen many times. The chain couples TRBV19 to TRBJ1-5; TRBD1 agrees at 7 bases. Germline trimming cut 9 bases from V and 9 bases from J; bases unmatched to any gene: 14. Germline CDR1 and CDR2: LNHDA and SQIVND (reference sequence). This CDR3 is 14 amino acids long. For the CDR3, the DNA is TGTGCCAGCCGGACAGGTCACAAGGGGGGGCCCCAGCATTTT. As protein: CASRTGHKGGPQHF.

This clonotype was observed a handful of times. The gene calls are TRBV30 and TRBJ2-3, with 7 bases identical to TRBD1. With V trimmed by 0 bases and J by 8 bases, 14 bases remained unmatched. This CDR3 spans 16 amino acids. Per germline, CDR1 GTSNPN and CDR2 SVGIG (reference sequence). CDR3 amino acids: CAWSVATGQGAGTQYF. Here the CDR3 DNA reads TGTGCCTGGAGTGTAGCGACAGGGCAAGGGGCAGGTACGCAGTATTTT.

This clonotype came up many times. V usage is TRBV20-1 and J usage is TRBJ2-1; 11 positions match TRBD2. CDR3 length equals 15 residues. V lost 7 bases, J lost 9 bases, and 14 bases stayed unmatched. Per germline, CDR1 DFQATT and CDR2 SNEGSKA (reference sequence). CDR3 bases: TGCAGTGTAGATAGCGGGAGGGCCAGCCTGGGTGAGCAGTTCTTC. Its translation is CSVDSGRASLGEQFF.

This clonotype was seen many times. This chain's CDR3 is CASGGQPQHF. DNA for the CDR3: TGTGCCTCCGGGGGTCAGCCCCAGCATTTT. The chain employs TRBV6-5 and TRBJ1-5; D possibly corresponds to TRBD1 (5 bases). The CDR3 runs to 10 residues. Germline lookup yields CDR1 MNHEY and CDR2 SVGAGI. Trimming left V 11 bases short and J 6 bases short, with 8 bases between.